What follows are 14 T cell receptor beta chains derived from one specimen sequenced in a study of T cell changes during pregnancy in multiple sclerosis (dated by TCRdb to between 2019 and 2020). The library relied on the immunoSEQ multiplex PCR assay. As stored in TCRdb, this immuneACCESS dataset retains in-frame rearrangements with V and J assigned. A fraction of the clones does not appear; measured against another copy, unresolved V genes explain less than half of the discrepancy, and the remainder lacks a known reason. Across this sample there are about 46,000 clones, with roughly 92% seen only once. Approximately 0.39% of the sample lies in the top ten. The sample consisted of CD4+ T cells from peripheral blood mononuclear cells, taken in the second trimester of pregnancy. These receptor sequences come from a female donor in good health, enrolled as a control in a pregnancy study.

The chain employs TRBV27 and TRBJ2-7, with TRBD1 identical over 8 bases. The CDR3 is 14 residues long. CDR1 and CDR2 (germline): MNHEY, SMNVEV (reference sequence). V dropped 3 bases and J dropped 3; count of bases not matched to a gene: 4. Here the CDR3 reads CASSFGQGDYEQYF. CDR3 DNA: TGTGCCAGCAGTTTTGGACAGGGAGACTACGAGCAGTACTTC.

This chain connects TRBV10-3 to TRBJ2-7, with D possibly TRBD1 on 5 matching bases. V was pared by 3 bases and J by 3 bases, with 9 bases between. CDR3 size: 13 residues. The germline V gene has CDR1 ENHRY and CDR2 SYGVKD. DNA of the CDR3: TGTGCCATCAGTGAAGGCCAGGGCTACGAGCAGTACTTC. Translating gives CAISEGQGYEQYF.

This chain connects TRBV30 to TRBJ1-2; TRBD1 is a possible D gene (5 bases). This CDR3 region has 14 residues. The V end was cut by 4 bases, the J end by 4 bases, with 16 bases between. Germline CDR1 GTSNPN, CDR2 SVGIG (reference sequence). CDR3: CAWKQVPQGYGYTF. The CDR3 DNA sequence: TGTGCCTGGAAACAGGTCCCGCAGGGCTATGGCTACACCTTC.

Of note for this clone: No DNA is shown, since the ends of the CDR3 on it are uncertain; the CDR3 is the one TCRdb lists. The CDR3 spells CASSQSFGAGTEYQETQYF. This rearrangement joins TRBV4-1 to TRBJ2-5; the table calls TRBD1, which could not be checked here. Germline V lookup: CDR1 MGHRA, CDR2 YSYEKL. The length of the CDR3 is 19 amino acids, counting both ends.

The rearrangement joins TRBV5-4 to TRBJ2-3; D unclear. This CDR3 region has 13 residues. In germline, CDR1 is SGHNT, CDR2 YYREEE (reference sequence). V lost 7 bases, J lost 4 bases, and 13 bases lay in between. The CDR3 spells CASSPPRADTQYF. The DNA of the CDR3 is TGTGCCAGCTCACCCCCCCGCGCAGATACGCAGTATTTT.

The chain uses TRBV11-2 and TRBJ2-1; 7 positions match TRBD2. Losses at the gene ends were 3 bases for V and 8 bases for J; bases not matched to a gene: 10. CDR1 SGHAT and CDR2 FQNNGV come from the germline V gene. CDR3 length: 15 amino acids. In DNA, the CDR3 is TGTGCCAGCAGCTTTACTAGCGCTTATGTTGATGAGCAGTTCTTC. Protein sequence: CASSFTSAYVDEQFF.

This chain joins TRBV5-1 and TRBJ2-7, with 7 bases aligning to TRBD1. Germline lookup yields CDR1 SGHRS and CDR2 YFSETQ. The CDR3 contains 14 residues. Trimming at V came to 4 bases and at J to 3 bases, leaving 7 bases not matched to a gene. This CDR3 is CASSHRGESYEQYF. The CDR3 bases are TGCGCCAGCAGCCACAGGGGAGAAAGCTACGAGCAGTACTTC.

The chain recombines TRBV6-1 with TRBJ1-2, with D perhaps TRBD1 (6 bases). CDR1 and CDR2 (germline): MNHNS, SASEGT. V lost 5 bases, J lost 4 bases, and 17 bases lay in between. This CDR3 comprises 15 residues. CDR3 nucleotide sequence: TGTGCCAGCAGTTCATACAGGGAAGAGGCCTATGGCTACACCTTC. The encoded protein is CASSSYREEAYGYTF.

This chain connects TRBV5-6 to TRBJ2-4; TRBD1 agrees at 7 bases. In germline, CDR1 is SGHDT, CDR2 YYEEEE. V dropped 3 bases and J dropped 2; count of bases not matched to a gene: 11. This CDR3 has 17 amino acids. The CDR3 sequence is CASSYSTGVLSKNIQYF. CDR3 nucleotide sequence: TGTGCCAGCAGCTACTCTACAGGGGTTCTATCCAAAAACATTCAGTACTTC.

The J gene is TRBJ2-7, the V gene TRBV5-3; possibly TRBD2 for D (6 bases). TRBV5-3 is an ORF; its function is uncertain. V gave up 0 bases and J gave up 2 bases, with 6 bases separating them. The CDR3 covers 13 residues. The CDR3 DNA reads as TGTGCCAGAAGCTTGGTAGCGGCCTACGAGCAGTACTTC. Translated, it gives CARSLVAAYEQYF.

The V and J genes are TRBV4-2 and TRBJ2-1; D perhaps matches TRBD1 (6 bases). The CDR3 runs 11 residues. V was trimmed by 1 base and J by 15 bases, leaving 10 bases between them. The V gene's germline CDR1 is LGHNA and CDR2 YNFKEQ. CDR3 sequence reads: CASSQAGVLFF. CDR3 coding DNA: TGTGCCAGCAGCCAAGCAGGGGTGCTGTTCTTC.

V usage is TRBV2 and J usage is TRBJ1-2; D gene ambiguous. Germline loops: CDR1 SNHLY, CDR2 FYNNEI. CDR3 length: 13 amino acids. Trimming left V 8 bases short and J 6 bases short, with 16 bases between. The CDR3 loop reads CASGRGDYNGYTF. CDR3 coding DNA: TGTGCCAGCGGGCGGGGTGACTACAATGGCTACACCTTC.

This clone was seen a few times. The chain uses TRBV7-2 and TRBJ1-6; 7 bases map to TRBD1. V lost 4 bases, J lost 10 bases, and 7 bases stayed unmatched. This CDR3 is built from 14 residues. Germline-derived CDR1 and CDR2 are SGHTA and FQGNSA. CDR3 in amino acids: CASSSVDRNSPLHF. CDR3 bases: TGTGCCAGCAGCTCAGTGGACAGGAACTCACCCCTCCACTTT.

J is TRBJ1-1 and V is TRBV7-2, with a tentative D call TRBD1 (6 bases). Germline lookup yields CDR1 SGHTA and CDR2 FQGNSA. V was clipped by 1 base and J by 6 bases, with 15 bases between them. The CDR3 is made up of 15 amino acids. Here the CDR3 reads CASSLEGTLPSEAFF. CDR3 sequence (DNA): TGTGCCAGCAGCTTAGAGGGGACACTCCCGTCTGAAGCTTTCTTT.